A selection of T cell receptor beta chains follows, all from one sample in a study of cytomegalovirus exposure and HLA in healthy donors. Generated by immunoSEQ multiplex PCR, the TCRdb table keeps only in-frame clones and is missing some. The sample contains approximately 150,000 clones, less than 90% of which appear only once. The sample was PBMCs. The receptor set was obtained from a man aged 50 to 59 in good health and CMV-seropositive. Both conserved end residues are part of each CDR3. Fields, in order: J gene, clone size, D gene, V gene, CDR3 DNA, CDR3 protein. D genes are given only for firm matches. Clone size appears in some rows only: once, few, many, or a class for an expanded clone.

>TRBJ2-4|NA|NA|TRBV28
TGTGCCAGCAGTAGTCGACTATCTCCTAAAAACATTCAGTACTTC
CASSSRLSPKNIQYF
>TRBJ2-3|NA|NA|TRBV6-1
TGTGCCAGCAGTGAAGCCGGGGGTACGCAGTATTTT
CASSEAGGTQYF
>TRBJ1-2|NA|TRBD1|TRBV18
TGTGCCAGCTCACAACAGGGGACCTATGGCTACACCTTC
CASSQQGTYGYTF
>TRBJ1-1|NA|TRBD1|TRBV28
TGTGCCAGCGGCACCACAAACTGGGGACAGGGGAACACTGAAGCTTTCTTT
CASGTTNWGQGNTEAFF
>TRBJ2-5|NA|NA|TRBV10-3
TGTGCCATCAGTGGGGGAACGGGGGAAGAGACCCAGTACTTC
CAISGGTGEETQYF
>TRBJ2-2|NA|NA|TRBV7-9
TGTTCCAGCTTGGTGGGGCCGAACACCGGGGAGCTGTTTTTT
CSSLVGPNTGELFF
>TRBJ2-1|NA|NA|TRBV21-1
TGTGCCAGCAGCACCCAACAGGGGACCTACAATGAGCAGTTCTTC
CASSTQQGTYNEQFF
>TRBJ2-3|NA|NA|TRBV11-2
TGTGCCAGCAGCTTATCGGCAGGGTGGGTAGATACGCAGTATTTT
CASSLSAGWVDTQYF
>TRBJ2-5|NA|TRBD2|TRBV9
TGTGCCAGCAGCTCAAGAGCGGGGGGGCTGGAGACCCAGTACTTC
CASSSRAGGLETQYF
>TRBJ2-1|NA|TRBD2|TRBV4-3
TGCGCCAGCAGCCAGAGGACTAGCGGGGTTGGTGAGCAGTTCTTC
CASSQRTSGVGEQFF
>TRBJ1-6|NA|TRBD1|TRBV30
TGTGCCTGGAGACCCTCGACAGGGAGGAATTCACCCCTCCACTTT
CAWRPSTGRNSPLHF
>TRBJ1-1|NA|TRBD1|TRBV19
TGTGCCAGTAGTGTGGGACAGGGGATTCACACTGAAGCTTTCTTT
CASSVGQGIHTEAFF
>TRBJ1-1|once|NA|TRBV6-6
TGTGCCAGCATGCTCAGGGGCCTGAACACTGAAGCTTTCTTT
CASMLRGLNTEAFF
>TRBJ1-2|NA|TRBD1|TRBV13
TGTGCCAGCAGCCCCAGGGGGATCTATGGCTACACCTTC
CASSPRGIYGYTF
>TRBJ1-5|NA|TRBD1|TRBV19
TGTGCCAGTAGACGGGACAGTATGGACTATAGCAATCAGCCCCAGCATTTT
CASRRDSMDYSNQPQHF
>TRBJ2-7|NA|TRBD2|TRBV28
TGTGCCAGCAGTTCTCGACTAGCGGGAGGAATTTACGAGCAGTACTTC
CASSSRLAGGIYEQYF
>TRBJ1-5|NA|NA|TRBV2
TGTGCCAGCAGCGCTTTGGGAGCCAGCAATCAGCCCCAGCATTTT
CASSALGASNQPQHF
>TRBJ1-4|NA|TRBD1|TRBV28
TGTGCCACCCGGACAGGGGCTTGGGAAAAACTGTTTTTT
CATRTGAWEKLFF
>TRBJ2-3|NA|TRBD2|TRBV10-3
TGTGCCATCAGTAGCGGGGGGACAGATACGCAGTATTTT
CAISSGGTDTQYF
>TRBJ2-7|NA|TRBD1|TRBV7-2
TGTGCCAGCAGGGAACTCCCGACAGGGCCCTACGAGCAGTACTTC
CASRELPTGPYEQYF
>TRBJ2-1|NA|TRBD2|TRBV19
TGTGCCAGTAGTAGGGGACTAGCGGGGGGAGATGAGCAGTTCTTC
CASSRGLAGGDEQFF
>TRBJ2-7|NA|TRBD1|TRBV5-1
TGCGCCAGCAGCTTGAGAGACAGGGGCTACGAGCAGTACTTC
CASSLRDRGYEQYF
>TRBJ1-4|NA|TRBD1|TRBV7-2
TGTGCCAGCAGCTATTCGCCAACAGGGGGTATTGAAAAACTGTTTTTT
CASSYSPTGGIEKLFF
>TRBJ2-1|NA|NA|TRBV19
TGTGCCAGTAGTATTAGTCGGACTCCGTACAATGAGCAGTTCTTC
CASSISRTPYNEQFF
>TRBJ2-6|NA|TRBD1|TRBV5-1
TGCGCCAGCAGCTCCAGGACAGGGATTGGGGCCAACGTCCTGACTTTC
CASSSRTGIGANVLTF
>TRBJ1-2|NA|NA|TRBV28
TGTGCCAGCGGGCCGGGAGTATCTAACTATGGCTACACCTTC
CASGPGVSNYGYTF
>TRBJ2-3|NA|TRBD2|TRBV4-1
TGCGCCAGCAGCCAAGAATTAGCGGGAGTGAGGGCGCAGTATTTT
CASSQELAGVRAQYF
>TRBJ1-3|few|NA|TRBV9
TGTGCCAGCAGCGTAGCTCTAGGACAGGGAAACACCATATATTTT
CASSVALGQGNTIYF
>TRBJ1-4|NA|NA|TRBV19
TGTGCCAGTAAGGATTGGGCCGAAAAACTGTTTTTT
CASKDWAEKLFF
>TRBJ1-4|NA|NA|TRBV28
TGTGCCAGCAGTTTCTCCCCAGGGGCAACTAATGAAAAACTGTTTTTT
CASSFSPGATNEKLFF
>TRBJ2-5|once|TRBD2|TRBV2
TGTGCCAGCAGTGCAACTAGCGGGGGTTATGAGACCCAGTACTTC
CASSATSGGYETQYF
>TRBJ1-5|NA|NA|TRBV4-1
TGCGCCAGCAGCCCTATGCAGGGGTCGGGAACTAGCAATCAGCCCCAGCATTTT
CASSPMQGSGTSNQPQHF
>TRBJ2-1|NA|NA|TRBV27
TGTGCCAGCAGTTTAATCCAGAATGAGCAGTTCTTC
CASSLIQNEQFF
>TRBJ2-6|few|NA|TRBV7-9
TGTGCCAGCAGCTACCACAGGGTATCTGGGGCCAACGTCCTGACTTTC
CASSYHRVSGANVLTF
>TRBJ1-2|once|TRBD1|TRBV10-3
TGTGCCATCAGACAGACAGGGTCTGGAGGAGGCTACACCTTC
CAIRQTGSGGGYTF
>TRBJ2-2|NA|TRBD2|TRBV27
TGTGCCAGCAATCAGCGGGGGGTTCGGGGCGGGGAGCTGTTTTTT
CASNQRGVRGGELFF
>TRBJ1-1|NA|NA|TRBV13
TGTGCCAGCAGCTTAGCAGGGAACACTGAAGCTTTCTTT
CASSLAGNTEAFF
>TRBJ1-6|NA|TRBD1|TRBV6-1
TGTGCCACCTCGTCCGGGACAGGGGTATCACCCCTCCACTTT
CATSSGTGVSPLHF
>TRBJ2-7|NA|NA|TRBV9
TGTGCCAGCAGCGTAGGATGGGGGGGCGGCTACGAGCAGTACTTC
CASSVGWGGGYEQYF
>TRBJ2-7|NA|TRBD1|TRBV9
TGTGCCAGCAGCGTAGGGGTTTGGGGTGGGACAGGGGGTTACGAGCAGTACTTC
CASSVGVWGGTGGYEQYF
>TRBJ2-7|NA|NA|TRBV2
TGTGCCAGCAACGAGGAGGGGTTGGTCAACGGGCAGTACTTC
CASNEEGLVNGQYF
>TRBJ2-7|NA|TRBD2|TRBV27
TGTGCCAGCAGCCTTGAGCGGGTTTGGGGGACTAGCGAGACCTACGAGCAGTACTTC
CASSLERVWGTSETYEQYF
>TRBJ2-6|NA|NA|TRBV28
TGTGCCAGCACCTCGGGGTGGGGTGGGGCCAACGTCCTGACTTTC
CASTSGWGGANVLTF
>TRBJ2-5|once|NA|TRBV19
TGTGCCAGTAGTCTTGAAGAGACCCAGTACTTC
CASSLEETQYF
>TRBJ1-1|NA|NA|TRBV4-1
TGCGCCAGCAGCCAAGTAAGTCCGGGTATGAACACTGAAGCTTTCTTT
CASSQVSPGMNTEAFF
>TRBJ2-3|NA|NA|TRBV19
TGTGCCAGTAGTATTTCAACAGCTTCTGATACGCAGTATTTT
CASSISTASDTQYF
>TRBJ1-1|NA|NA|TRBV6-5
TGTGCCAGCAGCCCTCGACAGCCTAACAAAGCTTTCTTT
CASSPRQPNKAFF
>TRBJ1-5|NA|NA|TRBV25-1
TGTGCCAGCAGTGAAACAGGGAACAATCAGCCCCAGCATTTT
CASSETGNNQPQHF
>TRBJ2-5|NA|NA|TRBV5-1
TGCGCCAGCAGCTTGGGGCCCCAAGAGACCCAGTACTTC
CASSLGPQETQYF
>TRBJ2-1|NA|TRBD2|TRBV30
TGTGCCTGGAGTGTTGCAACTAGCGGGAGCTCGCGTCTCAATGAGCAGTTCTTC
CAWSVATSGSSRLNEQFF
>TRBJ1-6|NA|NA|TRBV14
TGTGCCAGCAGCCAAGGAGGTCGGAATTCACCCCTCCACTTT
CASSQGGRNSPLHF